These 8 T cell receptor beta chains originate from one sample sequenced in a study of blood T cell repertoires in COVID-19. Profiled with immunoSEQ multiplex PCR; TCRdb holds only in-frame clones, not every one. The sample holds approximately 400,000 clones; roughly 80% are singletons and the top ten take approximately 5%. Sequenced material: PBMCs or T cells enriched from blood (not recorded which). These receptors were collected from a woman in her forties or fifties who had recovered from COVID-19.

V and J are TRBV5-3 and TRBJ2-3; maybe TRBD2 (6 bases). TRBV5-3 is placed among ORFs of uncertain function. V was cut by 6 bases and J by 2 bases, with 19 bases left in between. There are 16 residues in the CDR3. CDR3 sequence: CARNNGGEGHTDTQYF. The CDR3 DNA reads TGTGCCAGAAATAACGGGGGAGAAGGGCACACAGATACGCAGTATTTT.

The J gene is TRBJ1-5, the V gene TRBV27, with D possibly TRBD1 on 5 matching bases. V was trimmed by 6 bases and J by 6 bases, leaving 21 bases between them. Germline CDR1 reads MNHEY; CDR2 reads SMNVEV (reference sequence). The CDR3 loop spans 16 amino acids. CDR3 loop: CASSYRGGGGGQPQHF. CDR3 DNA sequence: TGTGCCAGCAGCTACCGCGGGGGGGGAGGTGGTCAGCCCCAGCATTTT.

V gene TRBV19 combines with J gene TRBJ2-2; the D is unclear. The CDR3 covers 13 residues. V lost 7 bases, J lost 5 bases, and 11 bases lay in between. Germline V gives CDR1 LNHDA, CDR2 SQIVND (reference sequence). Here the CDR3 DNA reads TGTGCCAGTATTATTCCAGAAACCGGGGAGCTGTTTTTT. It is translated as CASIIPETGELFF.

This chain connects TRBV7-6 to TRBJ1-3, with D unresolved. This CDR3 comprises 17 residues. Trimming stripped 4 bases from V and 0 bases from J, with 16 bases between. Germline lookup yields CDR1 SGHVS and CDR2 FNYEAQ. CDR3: CASSYHRDKSSGNTIYF. The DNA of the CDR3 is TGTGCCAGCAGCTACCATCGCGATAAGAGCTCTGGAAACACCATATATTTT.

The rearrangement uses TRBV2 and TRBJ1-2; TRBD1 agrees at 7 bases. The CDR3 length is 14 residues. The V and J ends lost 11 bases and 5 bases, in that order; junction bases with no gene match: 14. Germline V gives CDR1 SNHLY, CDR2 FYNNEI. DNA of the CDR3: TGTGCCGGAGGGCGGAGGAGGGGGCCTTATGGCTACACCTTC. It translates to CAGGRRRGPYGYTF.

The chain recombines TRBV7-2 with TRBJ2-7, with D perhaps matching TRBD1 (6 bases). V shed 5 bases and J shed 2 bases, with 22 bases lying between them. The CDR3 extends over 17 amino acids. In germline, CDR1 is SGHTA, CDR2 FQGNSA. The DNA for the CDR3 is TGTGCCAGCAGCCCCTTGGGACACCCAAAGATCCCCTACGAGCAGTACTTC. It is translated as CASSPLGHPKIPYEQYF.

The chain's CDR3 is CASSLVGSSSYNEQFF. The CDR3 DNA follows: TGTGCCAGCAGCTTAGTAGGGAGTAGCTCCTACAATGAGCAGTTCTTC. J is TRBJ2-1 and V is TRBV7-8; D might be TRBD2 (5 bases). This CDR3 comprises 16 residues. CDR1 is SGHVS and CDR2 is FQNEAQ in the germline V gene. V was trimmed by 1 base and J by 0 bases, leaving 10 bases between them. The full variable domain, its missing parts supplied by reference TRBV7-8 and TRBJ2-1, is GAGVSQSPRYKVAKRGQDVALRCDPISGHVSLFWYQQALGQGPEFLTYFQNEAQLDKSGLPSDRFFAERPEGSVSTLKIQRTQQEDSAVYLCASSLVGSSSYNEQFFGPGTRLTVL.

This chain links TRBV4-3 with TRBJ2-2; TRBD2 aligns across 7 bases. In germline, CDR1 is LGHNA, CDR2 YSLEER. The trim removed 0 bases at V and 4 bases at J, leaving 5 bases unmatched. The CDR3 is 16 residues long. CDR3 sequence reads: CASSQEPGGGTGELFF. The CDR3 DNA reads as TGCGCCAGCAGCCAAGAACCGGGAGGAGGCACCGGGGAGCTGTTTTTT.